This T cell receptor beta chain appears in the sequencing data of a study of regulatory T cells in long-lasting Graves disease. Overall study findings and caveats: There was favoring of TRBV28, TRBJ1-2 and TRBJ2-5 in persistent disease. Limited samples may have lowered accuracy. Public clonotype sharing was higher in persistent than newly diagnosed patients.

Library construction for TCR beta used iRepertoire HTBI primers and Arm-PCR of CDR3 regions. TCRdb re-derived calls from the multiplex PCR reads in MiXCR, one entry per CDR3 protein. Among 440,000 or so distinct CDR3 sequences listed, roughly 17% were seen once. In its sample, this clonotype was seen many times. Its antigen is not identified. The germline V gene has CDR1 SEHNR and CDR2 FQNEAQ (reference sequence). J gave up 0 bases and V 6 bases, and 8 bases lay outside the gene matches. There are 16 residues in the CDR3. Time point indicated: newly diagnosed GD, antithyroid drugs for less than 3 months. PBMC RNA served as the TCR library source. This sample was also put to use in a study of T cells in Graves' hyperthyroidism and ophthalmopathy.

This specimen was peripheral blood mononuclear cells (PBMCs), taken at new diagnosis, from a patient treated with antithyroid drugs. The sequence was obtained from a woman aged 30 to 39 with Graves disease. V usage is TRBV7-9 and J usage is TRBJ2-5; 9 bases align to TRBD1. This chain's CDR3 is CASSPVDRGDQETQYF. The CDR3 DNA reads as TGTGCCAGCAGTCCGGTAGACAGGGGGGACCAAGAGACCCAGTACTTC.